This TCR beta chain was profiled in a study of blood T cell repertoires in COVID-19. Across the study: Sites across the United States, Italy and Spain contributed samples from acute and convalescent COVID-19. Sample material is recorded as cDNA or gDNA derived from T cells, B-cell-depleted T cells, or PBMCs.

Germline V gene lookup returns CDR1 PRHDT and CDR2 FYEKMQ (reference sequence). The germline V and J ends were trimmed by 2 bases and 5 bases, with 16 bases remaining between them. CDR3 length equals 16 residues. In the authors' methods: Nucleated cell counts were estimated from reference gene primer amplification. Sequencing was performed with immunoSEQ multiplex PCR; in TCRdb, only in-frame clones are kept and a portion is missing. V, J and clone size reflect that table, while D and trimming were determined from the DNA. The data contain roughly 50,000 clones, roughly 87% of them singletons. This chain uses TRBV13 with TRBJ2-1, with D possibly matching TRBD2 (6 bases). Sequenced: peripheral blood. The receptor was isolated from a human donor with active COVID-19. The donor label of this sample is uncertain. In nucleotides, the CDR3 is TGTGCCAGCAGCTTATTTTTCTCGGGGGTCAACAATGAGCAGTTCTTC. As protein: CASSLFFSGVNNEQFF. The variable domain in full, completed from reference TRBV13 and TRBJ2-1, reads AAGVIQSPRHLIKEKRETATLKCYPIPRHDTVYWYQQGPGQDPQFLISFYEKMQSDKGSIPDRFSAQQFSDYHSELNMSSLELGDSALYFCASSLFFSGVNNEQFFGPGTRLTVL.